The 30 T cell receptor beta chains reported below all come from one sample, sequenced in a study of regulatory and conventional T cells in RAG deficiency. Genomic DNA came from blood conventional CD4+ T cells gated CD25-low CD127-high. Method: immunoSEQ multiplex PCR; TCRdb's copy keeps in-frame clones and lacks some. The table shows 25,000 to 35,000 clones, with 90% to 95% occurring only once. This same sample was also taken into another study, of regulatory T cells. That paper notes: The PCR used 52 TRBV and 13 TRBJ primers.

Sequencing was performed on CD25- CD4+ T cells sorted from blood. The source is a human donor in good health.

This chain links TRBV28 with TRBJ1-4; D is possibly TRBD1 (5 bases). The CDR3 is 17 residues long. V was pared by 7 bases and J by 0 bases, with 18 bases between. The V gene's germline CDR1 is MDHEN and CDR2 SYDVKM. In DNA, the CDR3 is TGTGCCAGCAAATCAGGACACCAGACATCAACTAATGAAAAACTGTTTTTT. It specifies CASKSGHQTSTNEKLFF.

The V and J genes are TRBV7-9 and TRBJ1-5; D is ambiguous. This CDR3 is 16 amino acids long. Deletions cut 3 bases from V and 9 bases from J, with 21 bases between. Germline loops: CDR1 SEHNR, CDR2 FQNEAQ (reference sequence). The CDR3 here is CASSLSALGGERPQHF. For the CDR3, the DNA is TGTGCCAGCAGCTTGTCGGCCCTTGGAGGTGAACGGCCCCAGCATTTT.

The chain is built from TRBV25-1 and TRBJ2-2, with D perhaps TRBD1 (5 bases). The germline V gene encodes CDR1 MGHDK and CDR2 SYGVNS. The CDR3 totals 15 residues. V was clipped by 2 bases and J by 1 base, with 8 bases between them. CDR3 in amino acids: CASSEGTGNTGELFF. CDR3 in DNA: TGTGCCAGCAGTGAAGGAACAGGGAACACCGGGGAGCTGTTTTTT.

The chain links TRBV19 to TRBJ1-5, with 8 bases matching TRBD1. The CDR3 is 14 residues long. With V trimmed by 4 bases and J by 3 bases, 2 bases remained unmatched. The germline CDR1 and CDR2 sequences are LNHDA and SQIVND (reference sequence). The CDR3 here is CASSTTGDNQPQHF. CDR3 DNA sequence: TGTGCCAGTAGTACGACAGGGGACAATCAGCCCCAGCATTTT.

This clone was observed once. The chain is built from TRBV6-1 and TRBJ2-2, with D possibly TRBD1 on 6 matching bases. The ends were cut back, 5 bases at V and 4 bases at J, with 11 bases in the middle. This CDR3 is 14 amino acids long. CDR1 and CDR2 (germline): MNHNS, SASEGT. The DNA for the CDR3 is TGTGCCAGCAGTCCGGACAGTACCACCGGGGAGCTGTTTTTT. This encodes CASSPDSTTGELFF.

V and J are TRBV5-1 and TRBJ1-4; TRBD1 aligns across 7 bases. There are 15 residues in the CDR3. Germline trimming cut 0 bases from V and 8 bases from J; bases unmatched to any gene: 7. CDR1 SGHRS and CDR2 YFSETQ come from the germline V gene. CDR3 sequence reads: CASSLASGGEEKLFF. The CDR3 DNA is TGCGCCAGCAGCTTGGCGTCAGGGGGAGAAGAAAAACTGTTTTTT.

The J gene is TRBJ2-1, the V gene TRBV7-3, with D perhaps TRBD1 (6 bases). Trimming took 5 bases from V and 5 from J, leaving 13 bases between them. The CDR3 is 14 residues long. Germline V CDR1 and CDR2: SGHTA, FQGTGA. In DNA form, the CDR3 reads TGTGCCAGCAGCCCGCCTGGGGGCCACAATGAGCAGTTCTTC. Translation gives CASSPPGGHNEQFF. Variable domain in full (rest from reference TRBV7-3 and TRBJ2-1): GAGVSQTPSNKVTEKGKYVELRCDPISGHTALYWYRQSLGQGPEFLIYFQGTGAADDSGLPNDRFFAVRPEGSVSTLKIQRTERGDSAVYLCASSPPGGHNEQFFGPGTRLTVL.

The rearrangement links TRBV4-1 to TRBJ1-5, with 8 nucleotides matching TRBD1. Germline loops: CDR1 MGHRA, CDR2 YSYEKL. Germline trimming cut 0 bases from V and 10 bases from J; bases unmatched to any gene: 8. This CDR3 spans 15 amino acids. The DNA of the CDR3 is TGCGCCAGCAGCCAAGAACTTCAGGGGGCTTTTCCCCAGCATTTT. Translation gives CASSQELQGAFPQHF.

The gene calls are TRBV6-5 and TRBJ2-1; possibly TRBD1 for D (5 bases). The V gene's germline CDR1 is MNHEY and CDR2 SVGAGI. The CDR3 is 15 residues long. Trimming removed 7 bases from V and 1 base from J, with 14 bases in between. The CDR3 loop is CASTGSQGSYNEQFF. The CDR3 region has the DNA TGTGCCAGCACCGGAAGCCAGGGATCCTACAATGAGCAGTTCTTC.

J is TRBJ1-5 and V is TRBV27; a weak D match, TRBD1 (6 bases). The CDR3 length is 15 residues. The germline V gene has CDR1 MNHEY and CDR2 SMNVEV (reference sequence). Trimming cost V 5 bases and J 4 bases, with 15 bases left between them. CDR3 DNA sequence: TGTGCCAGCAGTCGTGAAGGACAGAGGAATCAGCCCCAGCATTTT. This gives the protein CASSREGQRNQPQHF.

The rearrangement links TRBV11-2 to TRBJ1-2; TRBD1 is a possible D gene (6 bases). Germline V gene data show CDR1 as SGHAT and CDR2 as FQNNGV. The V end was cut by 5 bases, the J end by 2 bases, with 6 bases between. The CDR3 length is 12 residues. The CDR3 nucleotides are TGTGCCAGCAGCGGGACAAACTATGGCTACACCTTC. It yields the protein CASSGTNYGYTF.

The chain employs TRBV6-1 and TRBJ2-3; D is uncertain. Germline loops: CDR1 MNHNS, CDR2 SASEGT. CDR3 size: 13 residues. V lost 7 bases, J lost 5 bases, and 13 bases lay in between. CDR3 sequence (DNA): TGTGCCAGCAAACCCGACGGGTTAGATACGCAGTATTTT. Translating gives CASKPDGLDTQYF.

The J gene is TRBJ2-7, the V gene TRBV6-6; possible D gene TRBD1, 6 bases. Germline CDR1 MNHNY, CDR2 SVGAGI (reference sequence). V lost 4 bases and J 2 bases, leaving 12 bases between the germline ends. The CDR3 is made up of 14 amino acids. The CDR3 sequence is CASSSEGHTYEQYF. The CDR3 nucleotides read TGTGCCAGCAGTTCTGAGGGACATACCTACGAGCAGTACTTC.

This rearrangement joins TRBV11-2 to TRBJ2-7; D gene unclear. Per germline, CDR1 SGHAT and CDR2 FQNNGV. V was clipped by 5 bases and J by 1 base, with 12 bases between them. The CDR3 contains 14 residues. As DNA, the CDR3 is TGTGCCAGCAGCCCAGAGGTCGAGTCCTACGAGCAGTACTTC. Protein sequence: CASSPEVESYEQYF.

Here the CDR3 DNA reads TGTGCCAGTAGTGCAACCGGGACAGGGTTGGATGAGCAGTTCTTC. Protein sequence: CASSATGTGLDEQFF. V gene TRBV19 combines with J gene TRBJ2-1; 9 bases map to TRBD1. Germline trimming cut 5 bases from V and 8 bases from J; bases unmatched to any gene: 10. The CDR3 extends over 15 amino acids. Germline CDR1 reads LNHDA; CDR2 reads SQIVND (reference sequence).

This sequence joins TRBV5-4 and TRBJ2-7; TRBD2 aligns across 8 bases. Germline assignment: CDR1 SGHNT and CDR2 YYREEE (reference sequence). After removal of 6 bases from V and 3 bases from J, the junction contained 14 bases not matched to a gene. The CDR3 runs to 16 residues. The CDR3 DNA reads as TGTGCCAGCAACTCAGGCGGGGGGAGGTCCCTCTACGAGCAGTACTTC. Amino acids: CASNSGGGRSLYEQYF.

The chain recombines TRBV6-1 with TRBJ2-1; a weak D match, TRBD2 (6 bases). The V end was cut by 10 bases, the J end by 8 bases, with 24 bases between. CDR1 MNHNS and CDR2 SASEGT come from the germline V gene. This CDR3 is built from 15 residues. Written as DNA, the CDR3 is TGTGCCACCTCACCTCTCGGGGGACCCTTCGATGAGCAGTTCTTC. It is translated as CATSPLGGPFDEQFF.

This sequence joins TRBV6-1 and TRBJ1-2, with a tentative D call TRBD1 (6 bases). CDR1 is MNHNS, CDR2 SASEGT, per germline. Trimming pared 2 bases from V and 3 bases from J, leaving 10 bases between. This CDR3 contains 14 residues. The CDR3 DNA reads as TGTGCCAGCAGTGAATCGGGGACATACTATGGCTACACCTTC. It encodes CASSESGTYYGYTF.

The CDR3 loop is CASSYEQNTEAFF. DNA for the CDR3: TGTGCCAGCAGTTACGAACAGAACACTGAAGCTTTCTTT. The chain combines TRBV6-5 with TRBJ1-1; D call uncertain. The CDR3 has 13 amino acids. Trimming stripped 2 bases from V and 1 base from J, with 5 bases between. CDR1 is MNHEY, CDR2 SVGAGI, per germline.

The V and J genes are TRBV4-1 and TRBJ2-1; TRBD1 matches 8 bases. CDR1 is MGHRA and CDR2 is YSYEKL in the germline V gene. The CDR3 sequence is 15 residues long. V gave up 8 bases and J gave up 7 bases; unmatched junction bases: 13. The CDR3 sequence is CASHQTGGNGNEQFF. The CDR3 DNA reads as TGCGCCAGCCACCAAACAGGGGGGAATGGGAATGAGCAGTTCTTC.

The chain carries TRBV7-2 and TRBJ1-4; the D gene is possibly TRBD1 (5 bases). The V end was cut by 1 base, the J end by 1 base, with 16 bases between. From germline, CDR1 is SGHTA and CDR2 FQGNSA. The length of the CDR3 is 18 residues. The CDR3 region is CASSLGRGAGRTNEKLFF. The CDR3 DNA reads as TGTGCCAGCAGCTTAGGGAGGGGCGCAGGTAGAACTAATGAAAAACTGTTTTTT. Supplemented by reference TRBV7-2 and TRBJ1-4, the full variable domain reads GAGVSQSPSNKVTEKGKDVELRCDPISGHTALYWYRQSLGQGLEFLIYFQGNSAPDKSGLPSDRFSAERTGGSVSTLTIQRTQQEDSAVYLCASSLGRGAGRTNEKLFFGSGTQLSVL.

This chain joins TRBV7-9 and TRBJ2-3, with 7 bases identical to TRBD2. Germline V lookup: CDR1 SEHNR, CDR2 FQNEAQ (reference sequence). This CDR3 is 15 amino acids long. V dropped 5 bases and J dropped 4; count of bases not matched to a gene: 9. DNA for the CDR3: TGTGCCAGCAGCCCCTTCCGACTAGCCGCAGATACGCAGTATTTT. Its protein is CASSPFRLAADTQYF.

The rearrangement uses TRBV15 and TRBJ1-2; D might be TRBD1 (6 bases). Germline V lookup: CDR1 LNHNV, CDR2 YYDKDF (reference sequence). The CDR3 length is 15 residues. V lost 1 base to trimming and J lost 4 bases, with 13 bases between them. CDR3 DNA sequence: TGTGCCACCAGCAGAGGGACAGCTTCGGGCTATGGCTACACCTTC. Its translation is CATSRGTASGYGYTF.

This clone has more than one count but fewer than ten. The V gene is TRBV2, the J gene TRBJ1-3, with D perhaps TRBD1 (6 bases). The length of the CDR3 is 17 residues. Germline CDR1 and CDR2: SNHLY and FYNNEI. V was cut by 6 bases and J by 1 base, with 19 bases left in between. CDR3 sequence (DNA): TGTGCCAGCAGCCACACGACAGGAGCGGTTTCTGGAAACACCATATATTTT. This translates into CASSHTTGAVSGNTIYF. The full variable domain, completed using reference TRBV2 and TRBJ1-3, is EPEVTQTPSHQVTQMGQEVILRCVPISNHLYFYWYRQILGQKVEFLVSFYNNEISEKSEIFDDQFSVERPDGSNFTLKIRSTKLEDSAMYFCASSHTTGAVSGNTIYFGEGSWLTVV.

The rearrangement uses TRBV28 and TRBJ2-7; tentative D call: TRBD1 (6 bases). Trimming shortened V by 6 bases and J by 4 bases, and 10 bases separated the two germline ends. The CDR3 contains 12 residues. Germline lookup yields CDR1 MDHEN and CDR2 SYDVKM. CDR3 nucleotides: TGTGCCAGCAGGCGACAGGAGTACGAGCAGTACTTC. Its translation is CASRRQEYEQYF.

The chain has TRBV11-2 and TRBJ1-2; D uncertain. The germline V and J ends were trimmed by 4 bases and 2 bases, with 14 bases remaining between them. Germline CDR1 reads SGHAT; CDR2 reads FQNNGV. The CDR3 is made up of 15 amino acids. The CDR3 sequence: CASSYRWTGNYGYTF. In DNA form, the CDR3 reads TGTGCCAGCAGCTATCGATGGACGGGGAACTATGGCTACACCTTC. The full variable domain, rest sourced from reference TRBV11-2 and TRBJ1-2, is EAGVAQSPRYKIIEKRQSVAFWCNPISGHATLYWYQQILGQGPKLLIQFQNNGVVDDSQLPKDRFSAERLKGVDSTLKIQPAKLEDSAVYLCASSYRWTGNYGYTFGSGTRLTVV.

V is TRBV15 and J is TRBJ2-2; tentatively, D is TRBD2 (7 bases). Per the germline V gene, CDR1 is LNHNV and CDR2 is YYDKDF (reference sequence). The CDR3 consists of 20 residues. The germline V and J ends were trimmed by 1 base and 0 bases, with 21 bases remaining between them. CDR3 loop: CATSRVLAIRGGSNTGELFF. The CDR3 nucleotides read TGTGCCACCAGCAGAGTTTTGGCAATAAGGGGGGGATCGAACACCGGGGAGCTGTTTTTT.

V and J are TRBV5-1 and TRBJ1-4, with TRBD1 matching over 7 bases. The ends lost 5 bases at V and 4 bases at J; junction bases unmatched: 5. The CDR3 is 14 residues long. Germline V lookup: CDR1 SGHRS, CDR2 YFSETQ. The CDR3 DNA is TGCGCCAGCAGTAGTTGGGACAGTAATGAAAAACTGTTTTTT. Translated: CASSSWDSNEKLFF.

The chain uses TRBV19 and TRBJ1-4; tentative D call: TRBD1 (5 bases). Trimming removed 3 bases from V and 14 bases from J, with 13 bases in between. Germline loops: CDR1 LNHDA, CDR2 SQIVND (reference sequence). This CDR3 region has 12 residues. The CDR3 DNA is TGTGCCAGTAGTATGGATCAGGGAAGTCTGTTTTTT. It translates to CASSMDQGSLFF.

The chain employs TRBV10-3 and TRBJ2-2, with D unclear. Germline V lookup: CDR1 ENHRY, CDR2 SYGVKD. Trimming took off 6 bases at V and 5 bases at J, with 16 bases between the two ends. The CDR3 extends over 15 amino acids. For the CDR3, the DNA is TGTGCCATCAGGTCAGGCAGGCCGCCTACCGGGGAGCTGTTTTTT. Protein product: CAIRSGRPPTGELFF.